This T cell receptor (beta chain) was recorded in a study of early stage breast cancer tumors. The wider study: Invasive lobular carcinomas made up four of 12 ER+/PR+/HER2- tumors.

A note on this clone: What it binds is not known.

Study-level findings and limits: Enriched TCRB sequences shared across patients were mostly commonly generated sequences.

The CDR3 loop spans 16 amino acids. V dropped 3 bases and J dropped 4; count of bases not matched to a gene: 8. CDR1 LGHNA and CDR2 YNFKEQ come from the germline V gene. Sequenced by immunoSEQ multiplex PCR; TCRdb stores in-frame clones only, minus some. The sample yields around 60,000 clones, around three quarters seen once. Sequencing used blood. The gene calls are TRBV4-2 and TRBJ1-3, with TRBD1 matching 8 bases. This TCR derives from a person aged 25 to 45 with breast cancer. The CDR3 DNA follows: TGTGCCAGCAGCCAGGTTACCGGGACAGGAGGAAACACCATATATTTT. Translating it yields CASSQVTGTGGNTIYF.